The 11 T cell receptor beta chains presented below share a single source sample, sequenced in a study of blood T cell repertoires in COVID-19. The repertoire was sequenced with immunoSEQ multiplex PCR; TCRdb's copy has only in-frame clones and lacks some. Here the sample spans approximately 270,000 clones, about 91% being singletons. Sequenced material: peripheral blood. These TCRs come from an elderly man with acute or convalescent COVID-19.

The chain combines TRBV6-2 or TRBV6-3 with TRBJ2-1; 11 bases match TRBD1. This CDR3 comprises 15 residues. Germline CDR1 and CDR2: MNHEY and SVGEGT. With V trimmed by 4 bases and J by 8 bases, 7 bases remained unmatched. The DNA of the CDR3 is TGTGCCAGCAGTTCCGGGACAGGGGGAAGCGATGAGCAGTTCTTC. Amino acids: CASSSGTGGSDEQFF.

For the CDR3, the DNA is TGTGCCAGCAGCTTACAGGGCGGAACTGGCGAGCAGTACTTC. It yields the protein CASSLQGGTGEQYF. The chain combines TRBV7-3 with TRBJ2-7, with D possibly being TRBD1 (5 bases). Germline lookup yields CDR1 SGHTA and CDR2 FQGTGA. This CDR3 has 14 amino acids. The germline V and J ends were trimmed by 2 bases and 6 bases, with 14 bases remaining between them. Combining the CDR3 with reference TRBV7-3 and TRBJ2-7 gives the whole variable domain GAGVSQTPSNKVTEKGKYVELRCDPISGHTALYWYRQSLGQGPEFLIYFQGTGAADDSGLPNDRFFAVRPEGSVSTLKIQRTERGDSAVYLCASSLQGGTGEQYFGPGTRLTVT.

This chain connects TRBV11-2 to TRBJ2-1; tentative D call: TRBD1 (6 bases). The CDR3 runs to 12 residues. Germline assignment: CDR1 SGHAT and CDR2 FQNNGV. Trimming left V 5 bases short and J 9 bases short, with 11 bases between. CDR3 region: CASSRQGSEQFF. In DNA form, the CDR3 reads TGTGCCAGCAGCCGTCAGGGGAGTGAGCAGTTCTTC.

The chain employs TRBV10-3 and TRBJ2-7; TRBD2 matches at 14 bases. CDR1 and CDR2 (germline): ENHRY, SYGVKD. The V segment lost 8 bases and the J segment 3 bases; nucleotides outside the gene matches: 12. The CDR3 length is 17 residues. In DNA, the CDR3 is TGTGCCATCTCGGGACTAGCGGGAGCCCGAAACTTCTACGAGCAGTACTTC. It is translated as CAISGLAGARNFYEQYF.

The chain combines TRBV11-2 with TRBJ2-1; D is perhaps TRBD1 (6 bases). The germline gives CDR1 SGHAT, CDR2 FQNNGV. Trimming stripped 7 bases from V and 2 bases from J, with 9 bases between. The CDR3 has 13 amino acids. CDR3 loop: CASTGQTYNEQFF. In DNA, the CDR3 is TGTGCCAGCACCGGACAGACCTACAATGAGCAGTTCTTC. Looking up the rest from reference TRBV11-2 and TRBJ2-1 gives the full variable domain: EAGVAQSPRYKIIEKRQSVAFWCNPISGHATLYWYQQILGQGPKLLIQFQNNGVVDDSQLPKDRFSAERLKGVDSTLKIQPAKLEDSAVYLCASTGQTYNEQFFGPGTRLTVL.

Concerning this clone: This specimen includes other DNA sequences encoding the same CDR3. The rearrangement joins TRBV9 to TRBJ1-2; 9 bases fit TRBD1. CDR1 is SGDLS and CDR2 is YYNGEE in the germline V gene. Unmatched junction bases numbered 1, after V lost 0 bases and J lost 4 bases. This CDR3 has 14 amino acids. The CDR3 loop is CASSVGTGAYGYTF. In DNA, the CDR3 is TGTGCCAGCAGCGTAGGGACAGGGGCCTATGGCTACACCTTC.

V is TRBV7-9 and J is TRBJ2-7, with a possible D match to TRBD1 (5 bases). Germline V gene data show CDR1 as SEHNR and CDR2 as FQNEAQ (reference sequence). The CDR3 has 12 amino acids. Trimming took off 5 bases at V and 9 bases at J, with 14 bases between the two ends. CDR3 residues: CASSAVEGVQYF. The CDR3 DNA sequence: TGTGCCAGCAGCGCTGTCGAAGGGGTGCAGTACTTC.

The rearrangement links TRBV28 to TRBJ2-3, with a tentative D call TRBD1 (6 bases). CDR1 is MDHEN, CDR2 SYDVKM, per germline. The CDR3 runs 14 residues. V was shortened by 5 bases and J by 2 bases, with 11 bases between the two germline ends. The chain's CDR3 is CASSLGQFTDTQYF. The CDR3 region has the DNA TGTGCCAGCAGTCTTGGACAGTTCACAGATACGCAGTATTTT.

The V call is TRBV6-5, the J call TRBJ2-7, with D possibly matching TRBD2 (6 bases). The V end lost 10 bases, the J end lost 3 bases, and 19 bases lay between the germline ends. The length of the CDR3 is 14 residues. CDR1 and CDR2 (germline): MNHEY, SVGAGI. In DNA, the CDR3 is TGTGCCACCATAGGGACCGGGAGTGACTACGAGCAGTACTTC. Translated, it gives CATIGTGSDYEQYF.

This sequence joins TRBV6-2 or TRBV6-3 and TRBJ1-6; D may be TRBD1 (5 bases). Germline V gene lookup returns CDR1 MNHEY and CDR2 SVGEGT. The length of the CDR3 is 15 residues. Trimming shortened V by 2 bases and J by 7 bases, and 12 bases separated the two germline ends. CDR3 DNA sequence: TGTGCCAGCAGTTACGTTCAGACAGAAAATTCACCCCTCCACTTT. Amino acid sequence: CASSYVQTENSPLHF.

The V and J genes are TRBV5-4 and TRBJ2-7; 7 bases map to TRBD2. The CDR3 is made up of 17 amino acids. Germline-derived CDR1 and CDR2 are SGHNT and YYREEE (reference sequence). Trimming took 4 bases from V and 7 from J; bases not matched to a gene: 20. The CDR3 spells CASSGGGLASGPPEQYF. The CDR3, as DNA: TGTGCCAGCAGCGGGGGAGGGTTGGCTAGCGGTCCTCCGGAGCAGTACTTC. Looking up the rest from reference TRBV5-4 and TRBJ2-7 gives the full variable domain: ETGVTQSPTHLIKTRGQQVTLRCSSQSGHNTVSWYQQALGQGPQFIFQYYREEENGRGNFPPRFSGLQFPNYSSELNVNALELDDSALYLCASSGGGLASGPPEQYFGPGTRLTVT.